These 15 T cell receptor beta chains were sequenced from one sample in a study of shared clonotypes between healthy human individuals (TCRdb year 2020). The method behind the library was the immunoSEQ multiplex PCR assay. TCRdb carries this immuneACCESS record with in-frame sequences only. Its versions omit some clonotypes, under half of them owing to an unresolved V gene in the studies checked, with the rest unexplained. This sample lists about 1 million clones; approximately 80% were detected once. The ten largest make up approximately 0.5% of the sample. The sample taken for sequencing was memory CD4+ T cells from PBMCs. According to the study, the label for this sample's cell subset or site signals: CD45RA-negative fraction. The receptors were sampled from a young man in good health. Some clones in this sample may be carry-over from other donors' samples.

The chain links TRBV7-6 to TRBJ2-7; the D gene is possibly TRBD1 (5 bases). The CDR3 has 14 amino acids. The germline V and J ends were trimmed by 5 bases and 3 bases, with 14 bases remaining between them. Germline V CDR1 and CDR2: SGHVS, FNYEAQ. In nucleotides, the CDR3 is TGTGCCAGCAGCCTCCGTGATGACAGCTACGAGCAGTACTTC. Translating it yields CASSLRDDSYEQYF. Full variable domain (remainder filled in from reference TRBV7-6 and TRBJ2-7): GAGVSQSPRYKVTKRGQDVALRCDPISGHVSLYWYRQALGQGPEFLTYFNYEAQQDKSGLPNDRFSAERPEGSISTLTIQRTEQRDSAMYRCASSLRDDSYEQYFGPGTRLTVT.

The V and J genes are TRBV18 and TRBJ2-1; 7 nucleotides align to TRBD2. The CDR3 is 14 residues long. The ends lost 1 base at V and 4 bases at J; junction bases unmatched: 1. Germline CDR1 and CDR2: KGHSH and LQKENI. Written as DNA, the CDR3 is TGTGCCAGCTCACCACGGGACTATTACAATGAGCAGTTCTTC. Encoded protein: CASSPRDYYNEQFF.

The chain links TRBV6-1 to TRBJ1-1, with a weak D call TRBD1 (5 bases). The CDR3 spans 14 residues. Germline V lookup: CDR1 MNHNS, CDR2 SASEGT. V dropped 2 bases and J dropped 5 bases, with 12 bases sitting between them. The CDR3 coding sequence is TGTGCCAGCAGTGAACTGGGGGTCGATACTGAAGCTTTCTTT. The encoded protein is CASSELGVDTEAFF.

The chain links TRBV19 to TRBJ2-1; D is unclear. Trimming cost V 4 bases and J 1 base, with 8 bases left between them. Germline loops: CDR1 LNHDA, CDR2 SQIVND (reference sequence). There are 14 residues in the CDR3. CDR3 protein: CASSNFRSYNEQFF. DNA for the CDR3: TGTGCCAGTAGTAACTTCAGATCCTACAATGAGCAGTTCTTC.

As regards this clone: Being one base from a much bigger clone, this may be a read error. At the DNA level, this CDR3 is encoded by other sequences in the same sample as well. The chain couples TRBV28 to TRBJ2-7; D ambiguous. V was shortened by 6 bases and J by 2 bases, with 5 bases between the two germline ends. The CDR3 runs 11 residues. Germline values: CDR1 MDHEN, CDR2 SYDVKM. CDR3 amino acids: CASSSAYEQYF. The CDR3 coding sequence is TGTGCCAGCAGCTCCGCCTACGAGCAGTACTTC.

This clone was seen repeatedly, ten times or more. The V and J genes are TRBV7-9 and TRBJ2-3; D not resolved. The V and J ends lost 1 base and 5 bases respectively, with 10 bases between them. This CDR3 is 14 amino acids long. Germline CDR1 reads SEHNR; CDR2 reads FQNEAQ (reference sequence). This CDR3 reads CASSLGATLDTQYF. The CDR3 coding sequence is TGTGCCAGCAGCTTAGGGGCGACGCTAGATACGCAGTATTTT.

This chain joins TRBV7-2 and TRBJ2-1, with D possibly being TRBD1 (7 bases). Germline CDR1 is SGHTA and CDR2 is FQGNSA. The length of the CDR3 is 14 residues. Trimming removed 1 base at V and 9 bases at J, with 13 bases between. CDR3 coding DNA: TGTGCCAGCAGCTTAGAATACAGGGGAGGTGAGCAGTTCTTC. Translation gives CASSLEYRGGEQFF. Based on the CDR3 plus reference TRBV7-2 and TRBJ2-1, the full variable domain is GAGVSQSPSNKVTEKGKDVELRCDPISGHTALYWYRQSLGQGLEFLIYFQGNSAPDKSGLPSDRFSAERTGGSVSTLTIQRTQQEDSAVYLCASSLEYRGGEQFFGPGTRLTVL.

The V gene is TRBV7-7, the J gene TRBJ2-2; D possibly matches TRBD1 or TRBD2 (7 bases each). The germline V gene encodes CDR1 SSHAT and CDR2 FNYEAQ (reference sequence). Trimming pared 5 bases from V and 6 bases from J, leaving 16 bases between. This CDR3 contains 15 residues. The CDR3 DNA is TGTGCCAGCAGCGTAGGATCAGGGGGGGCCGGGGAGCTGTTTTTT. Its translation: CASSVGSGGAGELFF.

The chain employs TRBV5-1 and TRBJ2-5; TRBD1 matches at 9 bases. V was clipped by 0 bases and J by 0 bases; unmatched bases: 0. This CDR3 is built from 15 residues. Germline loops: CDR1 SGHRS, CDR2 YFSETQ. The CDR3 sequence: CASSLGQGDQETQYF. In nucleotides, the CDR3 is TGCGCCAGCAGCTTGGGACAGGGGGACCAAGAGACCCAGTACTTC. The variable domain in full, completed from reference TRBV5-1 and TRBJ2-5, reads KAGVTQTPRYLIKTRGQQVTLSCSPISGHRSVSWYQQTPGQGLQFLFEYFSETQRNKGNFPGRFSGRQFSNSRSEMNVSTLELGDSALYLCASSLGQGDQETQYFGPGTRLLVL.

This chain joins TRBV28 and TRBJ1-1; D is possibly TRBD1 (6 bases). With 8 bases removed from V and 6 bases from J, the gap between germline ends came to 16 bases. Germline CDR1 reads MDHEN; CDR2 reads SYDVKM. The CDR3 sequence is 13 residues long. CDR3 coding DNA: TGTGCCAGCGGGACACTCTCGGGCGCTGAAGCTTTCTTT. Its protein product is CASGTLSGAEAFF.

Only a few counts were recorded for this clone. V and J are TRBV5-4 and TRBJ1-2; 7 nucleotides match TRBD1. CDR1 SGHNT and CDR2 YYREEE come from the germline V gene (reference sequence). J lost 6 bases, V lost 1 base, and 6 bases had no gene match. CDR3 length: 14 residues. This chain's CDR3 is CASSLKGTEHGYTF. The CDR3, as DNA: TGTGCCAGCAGCTTGAAGGGGACAGAGCATGGCTACACCTTC.

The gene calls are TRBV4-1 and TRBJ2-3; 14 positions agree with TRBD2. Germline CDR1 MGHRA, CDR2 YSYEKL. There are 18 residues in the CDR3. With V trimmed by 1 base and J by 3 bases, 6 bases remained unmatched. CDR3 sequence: CASSQGLAGGRATDTQYF. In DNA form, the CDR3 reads TGCGCCAGCAGCCAAGGACTAGCGGGAGGGAGAGCAACAGATACGCAGTATTTT.

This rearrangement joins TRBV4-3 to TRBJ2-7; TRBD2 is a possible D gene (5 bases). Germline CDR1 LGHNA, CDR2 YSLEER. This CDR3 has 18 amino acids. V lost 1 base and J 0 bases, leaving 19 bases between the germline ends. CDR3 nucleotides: TGCGCCAGCAGCCAAGGAGTAGGCGGGTCTCAAAGCTCCTACGAGCAGTACTTC. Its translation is CASSQGVGGSQSSYEQYF.

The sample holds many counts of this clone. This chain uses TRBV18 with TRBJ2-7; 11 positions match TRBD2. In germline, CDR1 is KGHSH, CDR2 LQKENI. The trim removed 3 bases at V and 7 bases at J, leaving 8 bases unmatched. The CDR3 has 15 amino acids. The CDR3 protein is CASSPLAGGGGEQYF. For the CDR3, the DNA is TGTGCCAGCTCACCCCTAGCGGGAGGCGGGGGAGAGCAGTACTTC.

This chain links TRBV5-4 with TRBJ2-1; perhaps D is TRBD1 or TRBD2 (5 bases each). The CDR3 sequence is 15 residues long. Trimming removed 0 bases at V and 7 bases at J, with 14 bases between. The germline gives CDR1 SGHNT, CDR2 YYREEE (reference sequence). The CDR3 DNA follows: TGTGCCAGCAGCTTGGGGTCTCGGGGCGGGAATGAGCAGTTCTTC. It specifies CASSLGSRGGNEQFF.